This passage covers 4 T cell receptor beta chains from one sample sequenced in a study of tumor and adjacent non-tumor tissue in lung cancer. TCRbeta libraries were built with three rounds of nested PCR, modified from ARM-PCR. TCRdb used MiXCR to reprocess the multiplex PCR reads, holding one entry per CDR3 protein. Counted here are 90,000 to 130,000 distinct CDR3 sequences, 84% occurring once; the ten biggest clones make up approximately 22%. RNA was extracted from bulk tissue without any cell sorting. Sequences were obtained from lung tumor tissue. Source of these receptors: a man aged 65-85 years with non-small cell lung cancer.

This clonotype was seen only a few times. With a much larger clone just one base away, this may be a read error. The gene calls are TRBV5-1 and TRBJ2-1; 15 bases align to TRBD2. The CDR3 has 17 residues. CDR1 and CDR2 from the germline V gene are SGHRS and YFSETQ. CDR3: CASTPGTSGGSYSEQFF. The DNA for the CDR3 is TGCGCCAGCACGCCGGGGACTAGCGGGGGGTCCTACAGTGAGCAGTTCTTC.

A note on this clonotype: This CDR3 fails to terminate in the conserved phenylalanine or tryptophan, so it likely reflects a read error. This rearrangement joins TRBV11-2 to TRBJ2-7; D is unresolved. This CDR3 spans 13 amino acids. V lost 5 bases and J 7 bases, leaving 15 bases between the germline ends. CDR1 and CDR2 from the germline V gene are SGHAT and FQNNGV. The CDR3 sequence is CASSQWTEREQYY. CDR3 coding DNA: TGTGCCAGCAGCCAATGGACCGAACGTGAGCAGTACTAC.

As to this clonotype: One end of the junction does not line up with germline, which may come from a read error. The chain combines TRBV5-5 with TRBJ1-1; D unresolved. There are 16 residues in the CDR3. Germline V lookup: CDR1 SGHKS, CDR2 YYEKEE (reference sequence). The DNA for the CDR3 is TGTGCCATCCCATTAATTCCCCCCGGAGAGGTTACTGAAGCTATCTTT. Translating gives CAIPLIPPGEVTEAIF.

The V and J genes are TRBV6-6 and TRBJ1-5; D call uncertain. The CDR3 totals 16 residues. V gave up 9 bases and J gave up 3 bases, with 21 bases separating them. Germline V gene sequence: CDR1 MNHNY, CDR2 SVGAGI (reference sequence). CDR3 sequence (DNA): TGTGCCAGTAGTCCCGGAGAGGTTAGAAACAATCAGCCCCAGCATTTT. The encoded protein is CASSPGEVRNNQPQHF.